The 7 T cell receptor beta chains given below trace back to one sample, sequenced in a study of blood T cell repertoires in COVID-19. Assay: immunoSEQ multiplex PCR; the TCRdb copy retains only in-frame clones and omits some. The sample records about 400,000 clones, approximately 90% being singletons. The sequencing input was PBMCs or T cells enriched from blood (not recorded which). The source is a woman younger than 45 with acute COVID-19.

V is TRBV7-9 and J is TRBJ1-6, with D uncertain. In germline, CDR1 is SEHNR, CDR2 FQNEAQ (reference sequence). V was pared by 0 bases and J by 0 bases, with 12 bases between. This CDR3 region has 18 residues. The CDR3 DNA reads TGTGCCAGCAGCTTAGCGGAAACCGGGAGCTCCTATAATTCACCCCTCCACTTT. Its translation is CASSLAETGSSYNSPLHF.

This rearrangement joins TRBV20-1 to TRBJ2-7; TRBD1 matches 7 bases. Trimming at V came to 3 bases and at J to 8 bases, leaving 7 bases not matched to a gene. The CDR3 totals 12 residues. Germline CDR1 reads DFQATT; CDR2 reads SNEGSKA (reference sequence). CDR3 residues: CSASLRDSKQYF. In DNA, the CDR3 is TGCAGTGCTAGTCTCCGGGACAGCAAGCAGTACTTC.

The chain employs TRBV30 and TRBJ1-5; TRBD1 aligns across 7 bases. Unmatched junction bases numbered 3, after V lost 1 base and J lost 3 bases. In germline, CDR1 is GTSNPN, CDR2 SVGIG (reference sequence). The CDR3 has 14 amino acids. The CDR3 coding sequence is TGTGCCTGGAGTGGGGGACAGATCAATCAGCCCCAGCATTTT. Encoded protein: CAWSGGQINQPQHF.

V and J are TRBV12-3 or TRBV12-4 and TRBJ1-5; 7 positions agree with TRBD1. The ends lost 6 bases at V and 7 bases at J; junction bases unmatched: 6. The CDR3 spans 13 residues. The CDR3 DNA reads TGTGCCAGCAGCGTTGACAGGGCCCAGCCCCAGCATTTT. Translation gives CASSVDRAQPQHF.

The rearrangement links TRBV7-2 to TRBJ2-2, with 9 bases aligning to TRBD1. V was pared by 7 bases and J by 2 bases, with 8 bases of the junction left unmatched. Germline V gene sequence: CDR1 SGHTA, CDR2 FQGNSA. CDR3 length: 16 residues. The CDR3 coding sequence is TGTGCCAGCAAGCTTATGGGACAGGGAAACACCGGGGAGCTGTTTTTT. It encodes CASKLMGQGNTGELFF.

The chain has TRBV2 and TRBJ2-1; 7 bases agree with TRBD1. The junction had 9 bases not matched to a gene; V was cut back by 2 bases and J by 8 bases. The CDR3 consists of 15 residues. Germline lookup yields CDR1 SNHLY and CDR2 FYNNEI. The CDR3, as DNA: TGTGCCAGCAGTGAATTGGGACAGTCTTCCCATGAGCAGTTCTTC. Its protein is CASSELGQSSHEQFF.

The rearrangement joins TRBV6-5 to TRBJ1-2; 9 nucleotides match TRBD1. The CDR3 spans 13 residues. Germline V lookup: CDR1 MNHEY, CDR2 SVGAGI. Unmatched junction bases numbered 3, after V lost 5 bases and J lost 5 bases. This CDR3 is CASSLGTGYGYTF. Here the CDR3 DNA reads TGTGCCAGCAGTCTCGGGACAGGGTATGGCTACACCTTC.